What follows is one T cell receptor beta chain and its context. Its specific antigen is unknown. One base away there is no much larger clone; base qualities are not given. This sample stems from a study of blood T cell repertoires in COVID-19 (dated by TCRdb to 2018 to 2021). With regard to the full study: The collaborator samples originated in the United States, Italy and Spain and spanned the acute and convalescent phases of COVID-19. Sample metadata almost always included a de-identified subject ID, COVID-19 status, age in years and sex. Where HLA class I and class II types were available, the types were taken from metadata supplied by the sample provider, not from assay-based typing. The repertoires were released in a freely available public database meant as a resource for research on the immune response to SARS-CoV-2. Deeply sampled blood TCRbeta repertoires from subjects exposed to, actively infected with, or recovered from COVID-19 were included in the dataset. The prospective study material was composed of cDNA or gDNA derived from T cells, B-cell-depleted T cells, or PBMCs. The samples were drawn from two sources: the first 160 participants of the ongoing ImmuneRACE study, and 950 to 1,500 subjects contributed by 6 global collaborators. Broad study findings and their caveats: The amount of clinical and demographic metadata varied by source and participant and was provided uncurated.

In the germline V gene, CDR1 corresponds to SGDLS and CDR2 to YYNGEE. V loses 4 bases at its end and J loses 0 bases; junction bases beyond the gene matches: 9. The CDR3, cysteine through phenylalanine, is 18 amino acids long. The entry retains the CDR3 DNA only, 54 bases that are in frame from base 1. The immunoSEQ Assay, a bias-controlled multiplex PCR, was used to amplify TCRbeta CDR3 regions from genomic DNA. The paper's processing steps were these. The number of nucleated cells in each sample was estimated from the amplification of reference gene primers within the assay. Sequence reads were collapsed and filtered to measure the absolute abundance of every unique TCRbeta CDR3 rearrangement. For each sample, productive Simpson clonality was calculated as the square root of Simpson's diversity index across productive rearrangements. The table comes from immuneACCESS by way of TCRdb, which keeps in-frame sequences with V and J called. Part of the clones is missing from these tables; in studies checked, under half for an unresolved V gene and the rest for unknown reasons. Clone size and the V and J calls come from that table; the DNA yielded D and trimming. The sample table holds around 210,000 clones, of which 65% to 90% were seen once. The ten largest account for more than 4.5% of the sample.

At one collaborating source in Seattle, patients were enrolled during active infection and were followed longitudinally through the course of disease. The collaborating institutions used their own protocols to collect whole blood in K2EDTA tubes. For TCRbeta analysis, collaborator samples were shipped as frozen whole blood, as isolated PBMCs, or as DNA extracted from either sample type. The specimen was peripheral blood. The TCR sequence derives from a man in his fifties or sixties with COVID-19, enrolled during active disease. This chain joins TRBV9 to TRBJ2-5, and 13 bases in between align with TRBD2. CDR3 region: CASSPEKTSGGYQETQYF. In nucleotides, the sequence is TGTGCCAGCAGCCCAGAGAAGACTAGCGGGGGGTACCAAGAGACCCAGTACTTC.